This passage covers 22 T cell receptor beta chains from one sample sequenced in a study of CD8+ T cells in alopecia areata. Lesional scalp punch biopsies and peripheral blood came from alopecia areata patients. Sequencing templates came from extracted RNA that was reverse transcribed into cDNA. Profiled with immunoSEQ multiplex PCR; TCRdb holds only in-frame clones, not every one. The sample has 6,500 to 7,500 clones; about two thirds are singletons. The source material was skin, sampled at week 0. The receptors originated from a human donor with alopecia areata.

DNA of the CDR3: TGTGCCAGCAGCTTAGGGGCTCAGGGGGCCCCCTACGAGCAGTACTTC. Translation gives CASSLGAQGAPYEQYF. V and J are TRBV13 and TRBJ2-7, with 8 bases aligning to TRBD1. Germline CDR1 and CDR2: PRHDT and FYEKMQ (reference sequence). J gave up 2 bases and V 0 bases, and 6 bases lay outside the gene matches. CDR3 length: 16 amino acids.

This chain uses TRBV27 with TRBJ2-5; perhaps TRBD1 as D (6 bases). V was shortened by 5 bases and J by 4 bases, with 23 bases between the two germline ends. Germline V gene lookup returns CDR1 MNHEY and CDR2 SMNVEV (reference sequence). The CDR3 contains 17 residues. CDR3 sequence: CASSGSGAYRDRETQYF. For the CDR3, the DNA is TGTGCCAGCAGTGGCTCAGGGGCGTACCGGGACCGAGAGACCCAGTACTTC.

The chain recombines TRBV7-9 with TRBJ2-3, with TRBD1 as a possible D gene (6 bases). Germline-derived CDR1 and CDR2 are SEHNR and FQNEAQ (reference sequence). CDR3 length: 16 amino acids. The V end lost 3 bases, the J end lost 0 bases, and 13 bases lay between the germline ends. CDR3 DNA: TGTGCCAGCAGCTTTAGGGGGACCCATAGCACAGATACGCAGTATTTT. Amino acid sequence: CASSFRGTHSTDTQYF.

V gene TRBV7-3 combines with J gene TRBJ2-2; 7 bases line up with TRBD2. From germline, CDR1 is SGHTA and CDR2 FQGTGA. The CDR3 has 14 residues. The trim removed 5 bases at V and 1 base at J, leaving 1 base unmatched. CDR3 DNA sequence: TGTGCCAGCAGCCGCGGGGGGAACACCGGGGAGCTGTTTTTT. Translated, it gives CASSRGGNTGELFF. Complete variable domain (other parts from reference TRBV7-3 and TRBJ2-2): GAGVSQTPSNKVTEKGKYVELRCDPISGHTALYWYRQSLGQGPEFLIYFQGTGAADDSGLPNDRFFAVRPEGSVSTLKIQRTERGDSAVYLCASSRGGNTGELFFGEGSRLTVL.

CDR3 coding DNA: TGTGCCAGCAGCAACCTACAGGGGGGGTACGAGCAGTACTTC. Translation gives CASSNLQGGYEQYF. This rearrangement joins TRBV11-2 to TRBJ2-7; TRBD1 might be the D (8 bases). V dropped 5 bases and J dropped 4 bases, with 15 bases sitting between them. Per germline, CDR1 SGHAT and CDR2 FQNNGV. This CDR3 spans 14 amino acids. The full variable domain, with the rest looked up from reference TRBV11-2 and TRBJ2-7, is EAGVAQSPRYKIIEKRQSVAFWCNPISGHATLYWYQQILGQGPKLLIQFQNNGVVDDSQLPKDRFSAERLKGVDSTLKIQPAKLEDSAVYLCASSNLQGGYEQYFGPGTRLTVT.

The CDR3 reads CASSLGQEQTQYF. The CDR3 DNA is TGTGCCAGCAGCTTAGGACAGGAGCAGACCCAGTACTTC. This chain joins TRBV7-2 and TRBJ2-5; D might be TRBD1 (6 bases). The CDR3 sequence is 13 residues long. The ends were cut back, 1 base at V and 6 bases at J, with 9 bases in the middle. Germline V lookup: CDR1 SGHTA, CDR2 FQGNSA.

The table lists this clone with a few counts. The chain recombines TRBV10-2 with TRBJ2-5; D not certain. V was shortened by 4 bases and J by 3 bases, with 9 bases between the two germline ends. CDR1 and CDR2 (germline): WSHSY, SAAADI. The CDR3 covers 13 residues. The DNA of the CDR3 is TGCGCCAGCAGTGGCCAGACGGAAGAGACCCAGTACTTC. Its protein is CASSGQTEETQYF.

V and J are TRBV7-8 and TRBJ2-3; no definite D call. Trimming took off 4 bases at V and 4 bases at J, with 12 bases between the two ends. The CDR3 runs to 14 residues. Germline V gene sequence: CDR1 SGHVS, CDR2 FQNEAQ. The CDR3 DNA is TGTGCCAGCAGCTCTCTCGGACCCGCAGATACGCAGTATTTT. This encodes CASSSLGPADTQYF.

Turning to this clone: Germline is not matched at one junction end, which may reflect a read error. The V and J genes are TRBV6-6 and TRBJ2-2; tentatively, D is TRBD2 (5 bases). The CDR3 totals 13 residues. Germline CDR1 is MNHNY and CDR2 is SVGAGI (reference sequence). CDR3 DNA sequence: TGTGCCAGCAGGCGGACGGAGACCGGGGATCTGTTTTTT. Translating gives CASRRTETGDLFF.

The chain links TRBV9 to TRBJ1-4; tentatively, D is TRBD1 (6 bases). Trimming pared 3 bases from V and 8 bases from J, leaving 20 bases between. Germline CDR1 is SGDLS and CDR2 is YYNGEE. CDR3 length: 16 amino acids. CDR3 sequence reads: CASSDPLTGPGEKLFF. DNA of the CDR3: TGTGCCAGCAGCGATCCTCTGACAGGACCTGGGGAAAAACTGTTTTTT.

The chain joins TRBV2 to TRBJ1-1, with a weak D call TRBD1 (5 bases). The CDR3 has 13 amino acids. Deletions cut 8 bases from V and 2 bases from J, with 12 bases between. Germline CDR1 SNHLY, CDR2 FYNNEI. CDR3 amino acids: CASGRGLNTEAFF. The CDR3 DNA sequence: TGTGCCAGCGGTAGGGGACTAAACACTGAAGCTTTCTTT.

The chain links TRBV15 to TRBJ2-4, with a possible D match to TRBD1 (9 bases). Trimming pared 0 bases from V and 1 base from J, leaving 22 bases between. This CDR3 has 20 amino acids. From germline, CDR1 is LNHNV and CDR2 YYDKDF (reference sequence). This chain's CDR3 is CATSRDLRGQGGRAKNIQYF. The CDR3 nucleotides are TGTGCCACCAGCAGAGATTTGAGGGGACAGGGCGGGAGGGCCAAAAACATTCAGTACTTC.

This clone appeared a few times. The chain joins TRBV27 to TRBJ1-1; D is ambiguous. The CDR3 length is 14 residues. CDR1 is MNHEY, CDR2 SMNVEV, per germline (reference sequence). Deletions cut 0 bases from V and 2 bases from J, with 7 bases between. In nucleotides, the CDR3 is TGTGCCAGCAGTTTATCGTGGAGTAACACTGAAGCTTTCTTT. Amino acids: CASSLSWSNTEAFF.

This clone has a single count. DNA for the CDR3: TGTGCCAGCAGTCCCGACAGTCTTCAGCCCCAGCATTTT. Translated: CASSPDSLQPQHF. The V call is TRBV6-6, the J call TRBJ1-5, with D possibly being TRBD1 (5 bases). Germline assignment: CDR1 MNHNY and CDR2 SVGAGI (reference sequence). The CDR3 has 13 amino acids. The ends were cut back, 5 bases at V and 6 bases at J, with 11 bases in the middle.

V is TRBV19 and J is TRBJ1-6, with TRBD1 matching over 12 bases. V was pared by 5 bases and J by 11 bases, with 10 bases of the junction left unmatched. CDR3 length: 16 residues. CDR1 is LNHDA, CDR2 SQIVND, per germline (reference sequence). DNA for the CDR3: TGTGCCAGTAGTCCTCGGGACAGGGGGCGGATTCCACCCCTCCACTTT. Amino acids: CASSPRDRGRIPPLHF. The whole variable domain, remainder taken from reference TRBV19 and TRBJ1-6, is DGGITQSPKYLFRKEGQNVTLSCEQNLNHDAMYWYRQDPGQGLRLIYYSQIVNDFQKGDIAEGYSVSREKKESFPLTVTSAQKNPTAFYLCASSPRDRGRIPPLHFGNGTRLTVT.

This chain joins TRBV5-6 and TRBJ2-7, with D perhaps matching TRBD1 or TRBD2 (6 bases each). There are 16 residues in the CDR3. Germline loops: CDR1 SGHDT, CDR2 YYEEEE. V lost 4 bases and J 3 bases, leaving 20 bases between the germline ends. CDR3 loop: CASSPDGLGGFYEQYF. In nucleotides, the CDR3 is TGTGCCAGCAGCCCCGACGGGCTGGGGGGCTTCTACGAGCAGTACTTC. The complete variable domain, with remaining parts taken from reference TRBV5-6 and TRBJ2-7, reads DAGVTQSPTHLIKTRGQQVTLRCSPKSGHDTVSWYQQALGQGPQFIFQYYEEEERQRGNFPDRFSGHQFPNYSSELNVNALLLGDSALYLCASSPDGLGGFYEQYFGPGTRLTVT.

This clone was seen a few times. CDR3 nucleotides: TGCGCCAGCAGCCCGGAATTTCGGACTAACTACGAGCAGTACTTC. This codes for CASSPEFRTNYEQYF. The V gene is TRBV5-1, the J gene TRBJ2-7; possible D gene TRBD2, 6 bases. This CDR3 comprises 15 residues. V was shortened by 4 bases and J by 3 bases, with 17 bases between the two germline ends. Germline CDR1 reads SGHRS; CDR2 reads YFSETQ.

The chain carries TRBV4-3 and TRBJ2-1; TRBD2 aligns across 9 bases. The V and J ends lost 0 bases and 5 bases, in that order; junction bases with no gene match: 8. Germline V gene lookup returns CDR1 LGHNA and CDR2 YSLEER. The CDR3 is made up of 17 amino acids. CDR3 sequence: CASSQDLGGRAHNEQFF. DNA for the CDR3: TGCGCCAGCAGCCAAGATCTTGGCGGGAGGGCCCACAATGAGCAGTTCTTC.

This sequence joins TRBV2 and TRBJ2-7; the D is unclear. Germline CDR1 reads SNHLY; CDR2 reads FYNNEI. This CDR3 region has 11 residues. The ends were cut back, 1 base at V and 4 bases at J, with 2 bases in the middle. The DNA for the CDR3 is TGTGCCAGCAGTGAAGGGTACGAGCAGTACTTC. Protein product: CASSEGYEQYF.

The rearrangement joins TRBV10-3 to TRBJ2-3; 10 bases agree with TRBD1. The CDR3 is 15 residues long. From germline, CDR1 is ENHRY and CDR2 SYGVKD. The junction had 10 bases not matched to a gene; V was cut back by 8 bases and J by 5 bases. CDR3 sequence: CAIRLGQGERDTQYF. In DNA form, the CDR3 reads TGTGCCATCCGACTAGGACAGGGGGAGAGAGATACGCAGTATTTT.

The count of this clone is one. In DNA form, the CDR3 reads TGCGCCAGCAGCACCAGACATAGCTATAATTCACCCCTCCACTTT. This translates into CASSTRHSYNSPLHF. The chain couples TRBV5-1 to TRBJ1-6; D unresolved. The germline gives CDR1 SGHRS, CDR2 YFSETQ. The CDR3 length is 15 residues. With 4 bases removed from V and 3 bases from J, the gap between germline ends came to 11 bases.

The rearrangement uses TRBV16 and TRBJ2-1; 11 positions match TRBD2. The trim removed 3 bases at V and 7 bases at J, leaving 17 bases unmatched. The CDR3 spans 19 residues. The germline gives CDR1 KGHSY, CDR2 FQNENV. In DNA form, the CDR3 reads TGTGCCAGCAGCCAGTCCCGAACTAGCGGGAGAAGTGTTGGGAATGAGCAGTTCTTC. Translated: CASSQSRTSGRSVGNEQFF.